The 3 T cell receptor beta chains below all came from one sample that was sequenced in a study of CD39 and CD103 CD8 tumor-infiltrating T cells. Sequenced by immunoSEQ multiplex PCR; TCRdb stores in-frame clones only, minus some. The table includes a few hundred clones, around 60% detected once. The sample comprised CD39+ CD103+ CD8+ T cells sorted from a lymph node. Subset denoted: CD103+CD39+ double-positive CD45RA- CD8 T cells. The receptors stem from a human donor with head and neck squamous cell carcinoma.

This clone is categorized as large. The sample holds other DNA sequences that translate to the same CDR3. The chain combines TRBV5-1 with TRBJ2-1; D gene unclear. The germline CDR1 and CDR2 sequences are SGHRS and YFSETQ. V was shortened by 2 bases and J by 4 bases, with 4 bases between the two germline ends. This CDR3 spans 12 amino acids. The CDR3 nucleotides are TGCGCCAGCAGCTTTAATTACAATGAGCAGTTCTTC. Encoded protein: CASSFNYNEQFF.

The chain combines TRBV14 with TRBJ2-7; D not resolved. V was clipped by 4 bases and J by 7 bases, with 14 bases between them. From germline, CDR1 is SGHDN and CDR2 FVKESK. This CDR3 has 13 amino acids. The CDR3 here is CASSPVSYVEQYF. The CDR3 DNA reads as TGTGCCAGCAGCCCGGTCTCTTACGTTGAGCAGTACTTC.

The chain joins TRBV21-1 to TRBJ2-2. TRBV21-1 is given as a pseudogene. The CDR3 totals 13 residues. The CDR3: CASSKVGTGELFF. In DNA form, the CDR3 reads TGTGCCAGCAGCAAAGTTGGCACCGGGGAGCTGTTTTTT.